The clone carrying this TCR beta chain has more than one count but fewer than ten. Its antigen is as yet unknown. This specimen comes from a study of cytomegalovirus exposure and HLA in healthy donors. Study-wide points: In vitro work confirmed that three CMV-associated chains recognize CMV antigens. Data from an earlier analysis indicated that most TCR beta V segments were productive either about 90% or about 30% of the time. V- and J-gene trimming in TCR beta was tied to a missense DCLRE1C variant by an analysis performed later.

These donors counted as nominally healthy when sampled, but unrecorded immune exposures were likely. The CDR3 runs to 15 residues. The germline CDR1 and CDR2 sequences are SNHLY and FYNNEI. Unmatched junction bases numbered 5, after V lost 4 bases and J lost 1 base. PCR primers comprised 60 Vbeta and 13 Jbeta primers. Assay: immunoSEQ multiplex PCR; the TCRdb copy retains only in-frame clones and omits some. The sample carries over 150,000 clones, more than 60% recorded once. This clonotype originated in a young woman in good health and CMV-seropositive. The chain links TRBV2 to TRBJ1-1, with TRBD1 identical over 8 bases. The specimen was PBMCs. The CDR3: CASSGLGQGNTEAFF. The CDR3 nucleotides read TGTGCCAGCAGTGGACTTGGACAGGGGAACACTGAAGCTTTCTTT.